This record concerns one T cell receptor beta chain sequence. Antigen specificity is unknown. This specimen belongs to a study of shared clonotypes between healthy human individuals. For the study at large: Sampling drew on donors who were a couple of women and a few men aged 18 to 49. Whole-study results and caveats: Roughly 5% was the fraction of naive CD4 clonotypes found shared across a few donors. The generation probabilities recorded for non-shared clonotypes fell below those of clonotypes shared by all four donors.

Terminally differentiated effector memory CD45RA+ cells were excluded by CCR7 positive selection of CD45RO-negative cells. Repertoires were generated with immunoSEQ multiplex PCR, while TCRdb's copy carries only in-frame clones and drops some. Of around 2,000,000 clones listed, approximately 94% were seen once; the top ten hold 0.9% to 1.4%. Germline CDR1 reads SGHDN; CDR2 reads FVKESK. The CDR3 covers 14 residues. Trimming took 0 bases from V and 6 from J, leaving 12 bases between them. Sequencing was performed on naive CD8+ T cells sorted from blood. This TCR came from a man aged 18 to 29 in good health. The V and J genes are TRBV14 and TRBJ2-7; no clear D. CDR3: CASSQDPNSLEQYF. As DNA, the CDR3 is TGTGCCAGCAGCCAAGATCCTAACAGCCTCGAGCAGTACTTC.